This T cell receptor (beta chain) derives from a study of blood T cell repertoires in COVID-19. Study information: COVID-19 samples, acute and convalescent, were from the United States, Italy and Spain. In each case, the material was cDNA or gDNA derived from T cells, B-cell-depleted T cells, or PBMCs.

With 0 bases clipped from V and 0 bases from J, the junction kept 2 bases outside the gene matches. CDR3 size: 15 residues. Germline V gene lookup returns CDR1 LGHDT and CDR2 YNNKEL (reference sequence). As processed by the authors: Counts of nucleated cells, estimated from reference gene primer amplification, were obtained. TCRdb's table, derived via immunoSEQ multiplex PCR, lists solely in-frame clones and lacks some. V and J calls and clone size come straight from that table; D and trimming were deduced from the DNA. The top ten clones hold about an eighth of a sample with tens of thousands of clones, roughly 82% of them seen once.

Material: peripheral blood. The sequence was obtained from an elderly woman with acute or convalescent COVID-19. This chain joins TRBV3-1 (or the pseudogene TRBV3-2) and TRBJ2-7; 7 nucleotides align to TRBD1. CDR3 amino acids: CASSQDWDSSYEQYF. The CDR3 nucleotides read TGTGCCAGCAGCCAAGATTGGGACAGCTCCTACGAGCAGTACTTC.